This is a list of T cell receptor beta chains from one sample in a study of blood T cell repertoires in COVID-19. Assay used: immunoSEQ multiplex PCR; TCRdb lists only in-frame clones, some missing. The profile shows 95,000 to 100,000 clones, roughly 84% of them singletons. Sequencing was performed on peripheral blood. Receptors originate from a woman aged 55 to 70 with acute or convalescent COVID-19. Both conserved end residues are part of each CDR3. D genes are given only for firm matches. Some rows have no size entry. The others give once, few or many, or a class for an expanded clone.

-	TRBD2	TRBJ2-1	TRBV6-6	CASSRNSGGSYNEQFF	TGTGCCAGCAGTCGAAATAGCGGGGGATCCTACAATGAGCAGTTCTTC
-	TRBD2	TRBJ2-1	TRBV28	CASSEAGGRTYNEQFF	TGTGCCAGCAGTGAAGCGGGGGGGCGGACCTACAATGAGCAGTTCTTC
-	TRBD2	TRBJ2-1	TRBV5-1	CASSLGRGAYNEQFF	TGCGCCAGCAGCTTGGGGCGGGGGGCCTACAATGAGCAGTTCTTC
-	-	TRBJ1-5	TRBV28	CASSFPWTAQLHQPQHF	TGTGCCAGCAGTTTCCCTTGGACAGCTCAGCTCCATCAGCCCCAGCATTTT
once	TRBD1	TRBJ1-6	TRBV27	CASTADRGLGSPLHF	TGTGCCAGCACCGCGGACAGGGGGCTGGGTTCACCCCTCCACTTT
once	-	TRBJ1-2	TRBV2	CASSPLGGKGYTF	TGTGCCAGCAGTCCTCTAGGGGGTAAGGGCTACACCTTC
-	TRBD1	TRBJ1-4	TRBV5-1	CASSPERTGNEKLFF	TGCGCCAGCAGCCCAGAACGGACAGGGAATGAAAAACTGTTTTTT
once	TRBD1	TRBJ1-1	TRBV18	CASRDRATEAFF	TGTGCCAGCCGCGACAGGGCCACTGAAGCTTTCTTT
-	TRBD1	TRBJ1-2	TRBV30	CAGRQGATIGYTF	TGTGCCGGGAGACAGGGGGCGACGATCGGCTACACCTTC
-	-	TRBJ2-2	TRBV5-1	CASSLWGANTGELFF	TGCGCCAGCAGCTTGTGGGGGGCGAACACCGGGGAGCTGTTTTTT
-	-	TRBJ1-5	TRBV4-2	CASSQDIGARQPQHF	TGTGCCAGCAGCCAAGATATCGGTGCCAGGCAGCCCCAGCATTTT
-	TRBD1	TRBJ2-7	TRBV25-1	CASSDPGQGVYEQYF	TGTGCCAGCAGTGATCCGGGACAGGGTGTTTACGAGCAGTACTTC
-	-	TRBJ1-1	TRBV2	CASSEAGRGLTEAFF	TGTGCCAGCAGTGAAGCTGGCAGGGGATTAACTGAAGCTTTCTTT
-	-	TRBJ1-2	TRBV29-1	CSVGGDQNGYTF	TGCAGCGTAGGAGGGGACCAAAATGGCTACACCTTC
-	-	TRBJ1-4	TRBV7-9	CASSPGRWRDNEKLFF	TGTGCCAGCAGCCCAGGGCGGTGGAGGGATAATGAAAAACTGTTTTTT
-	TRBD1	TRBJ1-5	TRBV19	CASSAWTGSHQPQHF	TGTGCCAGTAGTGCCTGGACAGGTTCGCATCAGCCCCAGCATTTT
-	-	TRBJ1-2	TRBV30	CAWRPPYSQKSYGYTF	TGTGCCTGGAGACCACCGTACAGCCAAAAAAGCTATGGCTACACCTTC
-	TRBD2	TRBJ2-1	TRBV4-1	CASSQEGLAGVNEQFF	TGCGCCAGCAGCCAAGAGGGACTAGCGGGGGTAAATGAGCAGTTCTTC
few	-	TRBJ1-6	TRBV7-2	CASSPGQIISNSPLHF	TGTGCCAGCAGCCCGGGACAAATTATATCTAATTCACCCCTCCACTTT
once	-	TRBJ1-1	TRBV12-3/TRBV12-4	CASGPTESEAFF	TGTGCCAGCGGCCCGACAGAGTCTGAAGCTTTCTTT
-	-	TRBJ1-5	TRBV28	CASSWGGLGQPQHF	TGTGCCAGCAGTTGGGGGGGATTAGGACAGCCCCAGCATTTT
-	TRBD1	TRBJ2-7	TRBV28	CASITPGQGSPYF	TGTGCCAGCATCACTCCGGGACAGGGGTCCCCGTACTTC
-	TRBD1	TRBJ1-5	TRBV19	CASSLGTGRYQPQHF	TGTGCCAGTAGTCTAGGGACAGGGCGCTATCAGCCCCAGCATTTT
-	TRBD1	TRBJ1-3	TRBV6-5	CASRSGQGQGNTIYF	TGTGCCAGCCGCTCGGGACAGGGTCAGGGAAACACCATATATTTT
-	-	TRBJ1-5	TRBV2	CASSGKGGLLSNQPQHF	TGTGCCAGCAGTGGGAAAGGGGGTCTTCTTAGCAATCAGCCCCAGCATTTT
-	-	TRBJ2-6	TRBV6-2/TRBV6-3	CASSLDRSGANVLTF	TGTGCCAGCAGCCTAGACAGGTCTGGGGCCAACGTCCTGACTTTC
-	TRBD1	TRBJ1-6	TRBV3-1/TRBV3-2	CASSQGQGSSPLHF	TGTGCCAGCAGCCAAGGACAGGGGTCCTCACCCCTCCACTTT
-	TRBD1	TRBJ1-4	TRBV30	CAWRDRGVEKLFF	TGTGCCTGGAGGGACAGGGGAGTTGAAAAACTGTTTTTT
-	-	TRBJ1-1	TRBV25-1	CASSEYAYTEAFF	TGTGCCAGCAGTGAATACGCCTATACTGAAGCTTTCTTT
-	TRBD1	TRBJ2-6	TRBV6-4	CASSDEGQGSSGANVLTF	TGTGCCAGCAGTGACGAGGGACAGGGGTCCTCTGGGGCCAACGTCCTGACTTTC
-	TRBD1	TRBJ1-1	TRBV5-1	CASRGDREYAEAFF	TGCGCCAGCAGAGGGGACAGGGAGTACGCTGAAGCTTTCTTT
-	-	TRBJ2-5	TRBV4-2	CASSQGGGEETQYF	TGTGCCAGCAGCCAAGGTGGCGGGGAAGAGACCCAGTACTTC
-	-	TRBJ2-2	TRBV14	CASSHRQDTGELFF	TGTGCCAGCAGCCACCGGCAGGACACCGGGGAGCTGTTTTTT
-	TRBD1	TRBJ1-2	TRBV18	CASSYGAGGGYYGYTF	TGTGCCAGCTCATACGGGGCTGGAGGGGGCTACTATGGCTACACCTTC
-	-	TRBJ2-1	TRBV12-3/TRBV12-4	CASGLGDRQFF	TGTGCCAGCGGGTTAGGTGACAGGCAGTTCTTC
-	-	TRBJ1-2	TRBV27	CASSLYNGNYGYTF	TGTGCCAGCAGTTTATATAACGGGAACTATGGCTACACCTTC
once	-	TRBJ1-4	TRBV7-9	CASSLAVGATNEKLFF	TGTGCCAGCAGCTTAGCGGTAGGAGCAACTAATGAAAAACTGTTTTTT
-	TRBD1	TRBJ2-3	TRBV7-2	CASSAVRQGGDTQYF	TGTGCCAGCAGCGCAGTTCGACAGGGTGGAGATACGCAGTATTTT
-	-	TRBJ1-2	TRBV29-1	CSVEDQGPRNYGYTF	TGCAGCGTTGAAGATCAGGGGCCCCGTAACTATGGCTACACCTTC
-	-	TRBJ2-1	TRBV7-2	CASSPGLSYNEQFF	TGTGCCAGCAGCCCGGGACTGTCCTACAATGAGCAGTTCTTC
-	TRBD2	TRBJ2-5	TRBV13	CASSSIPGLEETQYF	TGTGCCAGCAGCTCCATCCCGGGACTAGAAGAGACCCAGTACTTC
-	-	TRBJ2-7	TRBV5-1	CASSLGTEGPRNYEQYF	TGCGCCAGCAGCTTGGGCACAGAGGGTCCCCGTAATTACGAGCAGTACTTC
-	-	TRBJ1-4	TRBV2	CASKFGTTTNEKLFF	TGTGCCAGCAAATTCGGGACAACAACTAATGAAAAACTGTTTTTT
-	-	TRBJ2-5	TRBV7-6	CALSGGQETQYF	TGTGCCTTAAGTGGGGGGCAAGAGACCCAGTACTTC
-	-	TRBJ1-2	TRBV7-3	CASSSHIGTNYGYTF	TGTGCCAGCAGCTCACACATCGGGACAAACTATGGCTACACCTTC
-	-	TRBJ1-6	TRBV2	CASSEQGSLFNSPLHF	TGTGCCAGCAGTGAACAGGGCTCCTTGTTTAATTCACCCCTCCACTTT
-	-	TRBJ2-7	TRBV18	CASSPPRVPPYEQYF	TGTGCCAGCTCACCACCGAGGGTACCACCGTACGAGCAGTACTTC
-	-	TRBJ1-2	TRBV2	CASSETGQTIYGYTF	TGTGCCAGCAGTGAAACCGGACAGACGATCTATGGCTACACCTTC
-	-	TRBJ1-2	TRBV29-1	CSVTANYGYTF	TGCAGCGTTACAGCTAACTATGGCTACACCTTC
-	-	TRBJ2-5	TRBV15	CATSRVWSVQETQYF	TGTGCCACCAGCAGAGTATGGTCAGTCCAAGAGACCCAGTACTTC
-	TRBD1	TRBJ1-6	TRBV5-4	CASSGQGRDSPLHF	TGTGCCAGCAGCGGACAGGGGAGGGATTCACCCCTCCACTTT
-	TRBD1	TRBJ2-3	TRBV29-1	CSVEGDRSRTDTQYF	TGCAGCGTTGAGGGGGACAGAAGTAGGACAGATACGCAGTATTTT
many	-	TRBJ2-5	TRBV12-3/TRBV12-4	CASSFSRETQYF	TGTGCCAGCAGTTTTTCCCGAGAGACCCAGTACTTC